The 27 T cell receptor beta chains given below trace back to one sample, sequenced in a study of T cells in tuberculosis. Produced via immunoSEQ multiplex PCR; TCRdb's table is partial and in-frame only. The table lists 25,000 to 35,000 clones, roughly 95% of them singletons, with approximately 8.1% in the top ten. Sequencing was performed on PBMCs. The receptors shown here come from a donor aged 10 to 29 with latent tuberculosis or without tuberculosis infection.

In this sample, this clone turned up a few times. The CDR3 DNA follows: TGTGCCAGCAGCTTAGATCAGGGGCCTTATGGCTACACCTTC. It is translated as CASSLDQGPYGYTF. This chain connects TRBV7-2 to TRBJ1-2; TRBD1 might be the D (6 bases). V lost 1 base and J 5 bases, leaving 11 bases between the germline ends. The germline CDR1 and CDR2 sequences are SGHTA and FQGNSA. The CDR3 consists of 14 residues.

The chain links TRBV5-1 to TRBJ2-1; weak D call: TRBD1 (6 bases). The CDR3 is 17 residues long. Trimming took off 4 bases at V and 0 bases at J, with 17 bases between the two ends. The V gene's germline CDR1 is SGHRS and CDR2 YFSETQ. The CDR3 sequence is CASSIMGAESSYNEQFF. The CDR3 DNA reads TGCGCCAGCAGCATCATGGGGGCGGAGAGCTCCTACAATGAGCAGTTCTTC.

The chain carries TRBV18 and TRBJ1-2, with D maybe TRBD1 (5 bases). Per germline, CDR1 KGHSH and CDR2 LQKENI. With 2 bases removed from V and 1 base from J, the gap between germline ends came to 8 bases. The CDR3 extends over 14 amino acids. The CDR3 DNA reads as TGTGCCAGCTCACCAGCCAGGGTTAACTATGGCTACACCTTC. Protein: CASSPARVNYGYTF.

This sequence joins TRBV5-1 and TRBJ2-1; 10 nucleotides align to TRBD2. This CDR3 is 13 amino acids long. The V and J ends lost 6 bases and 10 bases, in that order; junction bases with no gene match: 7. CDR1 is SGHRS and CDR2 is YFSETQ in the germline V gene. The chain's CDR3 is CASMILAGTEQFF. In DNA, the CDR3 is TGCGCCAGCATGATACTAGCGGGGACGGAGCAGTTCTTC.

This chain connects TRBV2 to TRBJ2-1; 10 bases agree with TRBD2. The V segment lost 7 bases and the J segment 4 bases; nucleotides outside the gene matches: 4. Looked up from germline, CDR1 is SNHLY and CDR2 is FYNNEI. This CDR3 region has 14 residues. CDR3 sequence: CASTSGRQYNEQFF. The CDR3 DNA is TGTGCCAGCACTAGCGGGAGACAATACAATGAGCAGTTCTTC.

V and J are TRBV7-2 and TRBJ1-2; 7 bases are shared with TRBD1. V gave up 5 bases and J gave up 8 bases; unmatched junction bases: 5. Germline CDR1 is SGHTA and CDR2 is FQGNSA. This CDR3 spans 12 amino acids. This CDR3 is CASSLTGQGYTF. The CDR3 nucleotides are TGTGCCAGCAGCCTGACAGGGCAGGGCTACACCTTC.

The gene calls are TRBV7-3 and TRBJ1-2; D is possibly TRBD1 (5 bases). The CDR3 totals 13 residues. The V and J ends lost 0 bases and 3 bases respectively, with 5 bases between them. Germline V gene sequence: CDR1 SGHTA, CDR2 FQGTGA. The DNA of the CDR3 is TGTGCCAGCAGCTTAACAGGGGACTATGGCTACACCTTC. Translating it yields CASSLTGDYGYTF.

In this sample, this clone turned up a few times. The V and J genes are TRBV5-6 and TRBJ1-2, with 8 bases lining up with TRBD1. The V gene end was trimmed by 2 bases and the J gene end by 7 bases; junction bases not matched to a gene: 10. The CDR3 consists of 15 residues. The germline gives CDR1 SGHDT, CDR2 YYEEEE. The CDR3 DNA sequence: TGTGCCAGCAGCTTACCGACAGGGGTAGGGGGTGGCTACACCTTC. This codes for CASSLPTGVGGGYTF.

The chain couples TRBV19 to TRBJ1-5; D ambiguous. With 3 bases removed from V and 2 bases from J, the gap between germline ends came to 11 bases. The CDR3 covers 15 residues. Per germline, CDR1 LNHDA and CDR2 SQIVND (reference sequence). CDR3 region: CASSIGRMGNQPQHF. The CDR3 nucleotides read TGTGCCAGTAGTATTGGGAGGATGGGCAATCAGCCCCAGCATTTT.

The rearrangement links TRBV2 to TRBJ2-4; 8 bases line up with TRBD1. The CDR3 loop spans 14 amino acids. Germline values: CDR1 SNHLY, CDR2 FYNNEI. Trimming took 4 bases from V and 8 from J; bases not matched to a gene: 7. This CDR3 is CASSATGAVDIQYF. In DNA form, the CDR3 reads TGTGCCAGCAGTGCGACAGGGGCGGTGGACATTCAGTACTTC.

The CDR3 loop reads CASSFLAGGPWDNEQFF. The DNA for the CDR3 is TGCGCCAGCAGCTTCCTAGCGGGAGGTCCTTGGGACAATGAGCAGTTCTTC. The genes are TRBV5-1 and TRBJ2-1, with 11 bases matching TRBD2. Germline-derived CDR1 and CDR2 are SGHRS and YFSETQ. V dropped 2 bases and J dropped 5; count of bases not matched to a gene: 9. The CDR3 consists of 17 residues. The full variable domain, its missing parts supplied by reference TRBV5-1 and TRBJ2-1, is KAGVTQTPRYLIKTRGQQVTLSCSPISGHRSVSWYQQTPGQGLQFLFEYFSETQRNKGNFPGRFSGRQFSNSRSEMNVSTLELGDSALYLCASSFLAGGPWDNEQFFGPGTRLTVL.

This clone was seen once. CDR3 protein: CASSVGGGELFF. CDR3 DNA: TGTGCCAGCAGCGTAGGAGGCGGGGAGCTGTTTTTT. The chain has TRBV9 and TRBJ2-2; D not resolved. V was trimmed by 0 bases and J by 7 bases, leaving 4 bases between them. From germline, CDR1 is SGDLS and CDR2 YYNGEE. CDR3 length equals 12 residues.

The chain is built from TRBV18 and TRBJ2-5, with D possibly TRBD2 on 6 matching bases. CDR1 is KGHSH, CDR2 LQKENI, per germline. V gave up 2 bases and J gave up 4 bases, with 8 bases separating them. There are 13 residues in the CDR3. CDR3 sequence (DNA): TGTGCCAGCTCACCAAGGGGAGGAGAGACCCAGTACTTC. It yields the protein CASSPRGGETQYF.

This chain joins TRBV7-2 and TRBJ2-1; perhaps TRBD2 as D (6 bases). The germline gives CDR1 SGHTA, CDR2 FQGNSA. The V and J ends lost 4 bases and 0 bases respectively, with 10 bases between them. The CDR3 runs to 15 residues. The CDR3 region is CASSWSGVSYNEQFF. The CDR3 DNA reads as TGTGCCAGCAGCTGGTCGGGGGTCTCCTACAATGAGCAGTTCTTC.

The J gene is TRBJ2-5, the V gene TRBV18; D gene ambiguous. Trimming pared 3 bases from V and 3 bases from J, leaving 5 bases between. The CDR3 extends over 12 amino acids. Germline-derived CDR1 and CDR2 are KGHSH and LQKENI. CDR3 amino acids: CASSPSKETQYF. CDR3 bases: TGTGCCAGCTCACCCTCTAAAGAGACCCAGTACTTC.

The CDR3 DNA follows: TGCAGCGGATCAGTGCGGGTGGAGGAGCAGTTCTTC. It specifies CSGSVRVEEQFF. This chain joins TRBV29-1 and TRBJ2-1; the D gene is possibly TRBD2 (5 bases). Germline CDR1 is SQVTM and CDR2 is ANQGSEA. With 7 bases removed from V and 10 bases from J, the gap between germline ends came to 17 bases. This CDR3 has 12 amino acids.

This chain joins TRBV9 and TRBJ2-5; D is perhaps TRBD2 (5 bases). V dropped 5 bases and J dropped 5 bases, with 10 bases sitting between them. This CDR3 spans 12 amino acids. Germline CDR1 reads SGDLS; CDR2 reads YYNGEE. The CDR3 DNA follows: TGTGCCAGCAGTCGTGGCGGGGAGACCCAGTACTTC. Translating it yields CASSRGGETQYF.

V usage is TRBV10-1 and J usage is TRBJ1-1; perhaps TRBD1 as D (6 bases). V lost 1 base and J 1 base, leaving 13 bases between the germline ends. Germline CDR1 reads WNHNN; CDR2 reads SYGVQD (reference sequence). The CDR3 totals 16 residues. The CDR3 loop is CASSEFRGQGNTEAFF. The DNA for the CDR3 is TGCGCCAGCAGTGAGTTCAGGGGCCAAGGGAACACTGAAGCTTTCTTT.

The chain carries TRBV2 and TRBJ2-3; TRBD2 is a possible D gene (5 bases). Germline assignment: CDR1 SNHLY and CDR2 FYNNEI. V gave up 2 bases and J gave up 4 bases, with 10 bases separating them. The CDR3 runs 14 residues. CDR3 sequence reads: CASSEFLAADTQYF. The CDR3 DNA reads as TGTGCCAGCAGTGAATTCCTAGCAGCAGATACGCAGTATTTT.

The chain couples TRBV7-9 to TRBJ2-5, with 7 positions matching TRBD2. The CDR3 runs to 17 residues. J gave up 4 bases and V 3 bases, and 14 bases lay outside the gene matches. Germline CDR1 is SEHNR and CDR2 is FQNEAQ (reference sequence). This CDR3 reads CASSLPGTAGRGETQYF. CDR3 DNA sequence: TGTGCCAGCAGCTTGCCCGGGACCGCAGGGAGGGGAGAGACCCAGTACTTC.

The chain links TRBV6-5 to TRBJ2-2; D might be TRBD2 (5 bases). The CDR3 has 12 residues. With 7 bases removed from V and 5 bases from J, the gap between germline ends came to 8 bases. Germline loops: CDR1 MNHEY, CDR2 SVGAGI. In DNA form, the CDR3 reads TGTGCCAGCACCCGGGGAACCGGGGAGCTGTTTTTT. Translated, it gives CASTRGTGELFF.

The rearrangement links TRBV6-5 to TRBJ2-2; TRBD1 matches at 7 bases. The CDR3 spans 15 residues. Germline V lookup: CDR1 MNHEY, CDR2 SVGAGI. The trim removed 5 bases at V and 6 bases at J, leaving 9 bases unmatched. The CDR3 DNA sequence: TGTGCCAGCAGTCGGGGACAGAGGGTCGCCGGGGAGCTGTTTTTT. Residues: CASSRGQRVAGELFF.

This chain links TRBV6-6 with TRBJ2-2, with unresolved D. With 3 bases removed from V and 3 bases from J, the gap between germline ends came to 11 bases. CDR1 MNHNY and CDR2 SVGAGI come from the germline V gene (reference sequence). This CDR3 has 15 residues. CDR3 sequence: CASSYMAAHTGELFF. CDR3 sequence (DNA): TGTGCCAGCAGTTATATGGCGGCTCACACCGGGGAGCTGTTTTTT.

The V call is TRBV5-1, the J call TRBJ2-1; 9 bases are a match to TRBD2. Germline values: CDR1 SGHRS, CDR2 YFSETQ. J lost 8 bases, V lost 2 bases, and 8 bases had no gene match. The CDR3 is 15 amino acids. CDR3 in amino acids: CASSLSLAGRDEQFF. The CDR3 coding sequence is TGCGCCAGCAGCTTAAGTCTAGCGGGAAGGGATGAGCAGTTCTTC. The full variable domain, completed using reference TRBV5-1 and TRBJ2-1, is KAGVTQTPRYLIKTRGQQVTLSCSPISGHRSVSWYQQTPGQGLQFLFEYFSETQRNKGNFPGRFSGRQFSNSRSEMNVSTLELGDSALYLCASSLSLAGRDEQFFGPGTRLTVL.

The gene calls are TRBV4-1 and TRBJ2-7, with 11 bases matching TRBD1. The trim removed 0 bases at V and 3 bases at J, leaving 4 bases unmatched. Germline-derived CDR1 and CDR2 are MGHRA and YSYEKL. The CDR3 consists of 16 residues. CDR3 residues: CASSQEGTGGHYEQYF. CDR3 DNA sequence: TGCGCCAGCAGCCAAGAAGGGACAGGGGGGCACTACGAGCAGTACTTC.

J is TRBJ2-3 and V is TRBV5-1, with a possible D match to TRBD2 (5 bases). The V end lost 4 bases, the J end lost 6 bases, and 12 bases lay between the germline ends. The CDR3 runs 13 residues. Germline V gene data show CDR1 as SGHRS and CDR2 as YFSETQ. The CDR3 bases are TGCGCCAGCAGCACTAGGATAGATGATACGCAGTATTTT. This encodes CASSTRIDDTQYF. Full variable domain (rest looked up from reference TRBV5-1 and TRBJ2-3): KAGVTQTPRYLIKTRGQQVTLSCSPISGHRSVSWYQQTPGQGLQFLFEYFSETQRNKGNFPGRFSGRQFSNSRSEMNVSTLELGDSALYLCASSTRIDDTQYFGPGTRLTVL.

The CDR3 region is CASSEAPGLAQFF. Written as DNA, the CDR3 is TGTGCCAGCAGTGAAGCCCCGGGACTAGCGCAGTTCTTC. This rearrangement joins TRBV2 to TRBJ2-1, with TRBD2 matching 9 bases. CDR1 SNHLY and CDR2 FYNNEI come from the germline V gene. V shed 0 bases and J 12 bases; nucleotides not matched to a gene: 3. The CDR3 runs 13 residues.